Shown below are 18 T cell receptor beta chains from a single sample sequenced in a study of T cell repertoires in cytomegalovirus infection. TCRdb analysed the reads with MiXCR anew, one entry per CDR3 protein. Of 65,000 to 90,000 distinct CDR3 sequences listed, 3.5% to 4% are singletons. Sequencing used PBMCs. The source of these receptors is a human donor in good health (CMV status not recorded). Some clones in this sample may be carry-over from other donors' samples.

This clonotype was recorded at least ten times. The chain is built from TRBV20-1 and TRBJ1-1; D remains ambiguous. Germline V lookup: CDR1 DFQATT, CDR2 SNEGSKA (reference sequence). This CDR3 has 13 amino acids. With 6 bases removed from V and 6 bases from J, the gap between germline ends came to 17 bases. For the CDR3, the DNA is TGCAGTGCGACGACCCATATGGCGGCTGAAGCTTTCTTT. Translation: CSATTHMAAEAFF.

This clonotype was observed at least ten times. V gene TRBV6-1 combines with J gene TRBJ2-4; D unclear. V was clipped by 5 bases and J by 10 bases, with 12 bases between them. CDR1 and CDR2 (germline): MNHNS, SASEGT. The CDR3 totals 12 residues. CDR3 sequence (DNA): TGTGCCAGCAGTCCTGCGACCGAAATTCAGTACTTC. Its protein product is CASSPATEIQYF.

This clonotype occurred many times. This rearrangement joins TRBV2 to TRBJ2-2; D gene uncertain. The CDR3 has 16 residues. Trimming pared 3 bases from V and 3 bases from J, leaving 14 bases between. CDR1 and CDR2 (germline): SNHLY, FYNNEI. CDR3: CASSDDGFSDTGELFF. CDR3 DNA sequence: TGTGCCAGCAGTGATGACGGGTTTTCGGACACCGGGGAGCTGTTTTTT.

This clonotype has at least ten counts. The rearrangement uses TRBV7-2 and TRBJ1-6; no clear D gene. With 3 bases removed from V and 5 bases from J, the gap between germline ends came to 5 bases. The CDR3 has 13 amino acids. From germline, CDR1 is SGHTA and CDR2 FQGNSA. The CDR3 bases are TGTGCCAGCAGCTTTGAAGATAATTCACCCCTCCACTTT. Amino acids: CASSFEDNSPLHF.

This rearrangement joins TRBV28 to TRBJ1-1, with TRBD1 as a possible D gene (5 bases). The CDR3 covers 15 residues. Per germline, CDR1 MDHEN and CDR2 SYDVKM. V shed 6 bases and J shed 0 bases, with 14 bases lying between them. This chain's CDR3 is CASSYQDRMNTEAFF. The CDR3 DNA sequence: TGTGCCAGCAGCTACCAAGACAGAATGAACACTGAAGCTTTCTTT.

At least ten counts were recorded for this clonotype. V and J are TRBV7-8 and TRBJ1-6; 10 nucleotides line up with TRBD1. Germline-derived CDR1 and CDR2 are SGHVS and FQNEAQ. The CDR3 consists of 14 residues. J lost 9 bases, V lost 6 bases, and 5 bases had no gene match. The CDR3 sequence: CASRTGTGVSPLHF. CDR3 DNA: TGTGCCAGCAGGACCGGGACAGGGGTTTCACCCCTCCACTTT.

At least ten counts were recorded for this clonotype. The chain carries TRBV7-2 and TRBJ2-2; D not certain. This CDR3 spans 18 amino acids. With 2 bases removed from V and 0 bases from J, the gap between germline ends came to 16 bases. Germline V lookup: CDR1 SGHTA, CDR2 FQGNSA. CDR3 nucleotide sequence: TGTGCCAGCAGCTTAAAGGCCCGCCAGGCCTCGAACACCGGGGAGCTGTTTTTT. This gives the protein CASSLKARQASNTGELFF.

Only a few counts were recorded for this clonotype. The J gene is TRBJ2-1, the V gene TRBV4-3; possible D gene TRBD1, 6 bases. CDR1 and CDR2 from the germline V gene are LGHNA and YSLEER. Trimming stripped 0 bases from V and 8 bases from J, with 14 bases between. This CDR3 has 15 residues. Written as DNA, the CDR3 is TGCGCCAGCAGCCAAGATGGGAACAGGGTCGATGAGCAGTTCTTC. Amino acid sequence: CASSQDGNRVDEQFF.

Ten or more counts support this clonotype. The chain recombines TRBV29-1 with TRBJ2-5, with D tentatively TRBD1 (5 bases). Trimming stripped 4 bases from V and 1 base from J, with 7 bases between. This CDR3 spans 12 amino acids. The germline V gene encodes CDR1 SQVTM and CDR2 ANQGSEA. As DNA, the CDR3 is TGCAGCGTTGTACAGGCCCAAGAGACCCAGTACTTC. This encodes CSVVQAQETQYF.

This clonotype occurred many times. The V and J genes are TRBV7-2 and TRBJ2-1; D ambiguous. The CDR3 length is 12 residues. The ends were cut back, 8 bases at V and 7 bases at J, with 12 bases in the middle. In germline, CDR1 is SGHTA, CDR2 FQGNSA. CDR3 coding DNA: TGTGCCAGCTTTAGGGCGACTAATGAGCAGTTCTTC. The encoded protein is CASFRATNEQFF.

This clonotype was detected many times. The V call is TRBV29-1, the J call TRBJ2-5; no clear D gene. Trimming stripped 1 base from V and 6 bases from J, with 15 bases between. Germline V gives CDR1 SQVTM, CDR2 ANQGSEA. This CDR3 comprises 14 residues. CDR3 DNA sequence: TGCAGCGTTGAAGTTTCCGGAGTAGTACAGACCCAGTACTTC. Translated: CSVEVSGVVQTQYF.

There are many counts of this clonotype. The chain couples TRBV7-9 to TRBJ2-3; D not certain. The germline CDR1 and CDR2 sequences are SEHNR and FQNEAQ (reference sequence). V was clipped by 2 bases and J by 2 bases, with 8 bases between them. This CDR3 is 14 amino acids long. CDR3 in DNA: TGTGCCAGCAGCTTAACCGAGTACACAGATACGCAGTATTTT. Translated: CASSLTEYTDTQYF.

This clonotype was seen repeatedly, ten times or more. The chain employs TRBV7-8 and TRBJ2-7; the D gene is possibly TRBD2 (6 bases). Germline assignment: CDR1 SGHVS and CDR2 FQNEAQ. Trimming left V 5 bases short and J 1 base short, with 12 bases between. The CDR3 sequence is 14 residues long. For the CDR3, the DNA is TGTGCCAGCAGCCCAACCGCGGGGTCCTACGAGCAGTACTTC. Its protein is CASSPTAGSYEQYF.

The V call is TRBV7-8, the J call TRBJ2-7, with 11 positions matching TRBD2. This CDR3 is 16 amino acids long. Unmatched junction bases numbered 15, after V lost 5 bases and J lost 9 bases. CDR1 and CDR2 (germline): SGHVS, FQNEAQ. CDR3 sequence: CASSPPFTSGSRRQYF. CDR3 DNA: TGTGCCAGCAGCCCTCCTTTCACTAGCGGGAGTCGCAGGCAGTACTTC.

This clonotype came up many times. The rearrangement uses TRBV7-2 and TRBJ2-3; 11 bases agree with TRBD2. Per the germline V gene, CDR1 is SGHTA and CDR2 is FQGNSA. There are 18 residues in the CDR3. V was clipped by 1 base and J by 6 bases; unmatched bases: 12. CDR3 nucleotide sequence: TGTGCCAGCAGCTTAGTATATCGTCTAGCGGGGGGCCTGGATACGCAGTATTTT. As protein: CASSLVYRLAGGLDTQYF.

This clonotype was seen repeatedly, ten times or more. V and J are TRBV7-8 and TRBJ2-1, with a tentative D call TRBD2 (5 bases). Trimming removed 7 bases at V and 4 bases at J, with 17 bases between. In germline, CDR1 is SGHVS, CDR2 FQNEAQ. This CDR3 has 15 amino acids. CDR3 bases: TGTGCCAGCACGCGCCGGGAACAAAGATACAATGAGCAGTTCTTC. This gives the protein CASTRREQRYNEQFF.

At least ten counts were recorded for this clonotype. The chain carries TRBV4-1 and TRBJ2-2; D is unclear. This CDR3 spans 14 amino acids. The V gene lost 2 bases and the J gene lost 7 bases, with 11 bases spanning the gap. Germline assignment: CDR1 MGHRA and CDR2 YSYEKL. This CDR3 reads CASSQQIGIGELFF. The CDR3 DNA reads TGCGCCAGCAGCCAACAGATAGGGATCGGGGAGCTGTTTTTT.

The table lists this clonotype with many counts. The chain couples TRBV28 to TRBJ2-1; tentatively, D is TRBD1 or TRBD2 (5 bases each). Germline values: CDR1 MDHEN, CDR2 SYDVKM. The CDR3 is 14 residues long. Trimming pared 4 bases from V and 4 bases from J, leaving 11 bases between. The CDR3 nucleotides are TGTGCCAGCAGTTCGACGGGGCCTTACAATGAGCAGTTCTTC. Translation: CASSSTGPYNEQFF.